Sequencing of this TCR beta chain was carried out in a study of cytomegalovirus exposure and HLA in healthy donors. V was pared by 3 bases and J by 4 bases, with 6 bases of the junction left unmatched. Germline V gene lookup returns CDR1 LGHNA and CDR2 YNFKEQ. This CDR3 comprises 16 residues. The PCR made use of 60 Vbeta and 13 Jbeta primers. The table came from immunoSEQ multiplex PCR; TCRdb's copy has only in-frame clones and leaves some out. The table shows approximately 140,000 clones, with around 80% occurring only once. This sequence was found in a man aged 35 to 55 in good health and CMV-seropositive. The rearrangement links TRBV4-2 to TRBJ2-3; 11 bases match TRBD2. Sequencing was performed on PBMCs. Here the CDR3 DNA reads TGTGCCAGCAGCCAGGAACTAGCGGGAGTTGCAGATACGCAGTATTTT. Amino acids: CASSQELAGVADTQYF.